This T cell receptor beta chain came from a study of OX40 agonist ivuxolimab in advanced cancers. Broadly, across the study: Ivuxolimab was an agonistic, fully human IgG2 monoclonal antibody directed against OX40 (CD134), a costimulatory receptor. Intravenous ivuxolimab was administered to patients every 2 weeks at six dose levels: 0.01, 0.1, 0.3, 1.5, 3 and 10 mg/kg. Of the approximately 50 dose-escalation patients, hepatocellular carcinoma was present in around 20, melanoma in roughly 15, renal cell carcinoma in 9 and head and neck cancer in 9. A male proportion of around 83% and a mean age of 60 years, ranging from roughly 23 to 85, were recorded for the dose-escalation cohort. Patients were allowed to have had prior anti-PD-1, anti-PD-L1 or anti-CTLA-4 therapy, and 30% to 50% of the dose-escalation patients had previously received checkpoint inhibitors. Partial responses were achieved by three dose-escalation patients, of whom one had hepatocellular carcinoma and two had cutaneous melanoma. The point of sequencing TCRbeta in the periphery was to test whether ivuxolimab changed TCR sequence diversity and drove clonal T-cell expansion. The paper reports the monotherapy dose-escalation portion (N = 52 patients) of the phase I ivuxolimab trial.

Findings and caveats that apply to the study as a whole: The antigen specificity of the peripheral T cells that underwent clonal expansion was not determined. In the 0.1-3.0 mg/kg groups, partial responders had among the lowest normalized peripheral clonal expansion, particularly in CD8+ T cells. After ivuxolimab, more expanded clones were found on average in CD8+ T cells than in CD4+ T cells. Low levels of normalized T-cell clonal expansion were also seen in some patients who did not respond. At doses of 0.1 to 3.0 mg/kg, clonal expansion of both CD4+ and CD8+ T cells in blood was seen between baseline and week 6.

On this clone itself: The antigen it binds to is not known. No base quality values were provided; no much bigger clone lies one nucleotide off.

For sequencing of the TCRbeta CDR3 region, genomic DNA was extracted from the sorted cells. The immunoSEQ Assay was used to sequence the TCRbeta CDR3 regions. The immuneACCESS repertoire file appears here via TCRdb, limited to in-frame rearrangements. These files lack a portion of the clones; in checked studies, under half of the deficit traces to unresolved V genes, and the cause of the others is not known. The sample table records some 42,000 clones; under 90% of these occur just once. In total, the top ten clones hold roughly 24% of the sample. The trial excluded patients who had a history of autoimmune disease or who were on systemic immunosuppression. Peripheral blood for TCR sequencing was drawn from every dose cohort at baseline, at cycle 4 day 1 and at cycle 7 day 1. Samples came from an open-label, multicenter, first-in-human phase I dose-escalation trial of ivuxolimab. The trial enrolled adults with locally advanced or metastatic head and neck squamous cell, hepatocellular, melanoma or renal cell carcinoma. Before TCR sequencing, CD4+ T cells and CD8+ T cells were sorted from peripheral blood as separate populations.

Via the germline V gene, CDR1 is LGHNA and CDR2 YSLEER. Its CDR3 holds 19 amino acids, cysteine through phenylalanine. The DNA shown is the 57-base CDR3, in frame from base 1. The V end gives up 0 bases and the J end 5 bases, leaving 15 bases in the junction not matched to a gene. Recombination joined TRBV4-3 with TRBJ2-1; a stretch of 8 junction bases matches TRBD1. The sample here was CD4+ or CD8+ T cells sorted from blood, taken in a trial of the OX40 agonist ivuxolimab. This sequence was found in an adult with an advanced solid tumor such as melanoma, head and neck, liver or kidney cancer. At the DNA level, the sequence is TGCGCCAGCAGCCAAGATGCCGTACCGAGGACAGGGATGAACAATGAGCAGTTCTTC. This translates into CASSQDAVPRTGMNNEQFF.